Listed below are T cell receptor beta chains from one sample, sequenced in a study of cytomegalovirus exposure and HLA in healthy donors. Method: immunoSEQ multiplex PCR; TCRdb's copy keeps in-frame clones and lacks some. The sample has about 170,000 clones, approximately 81% seen once. The sequencing sample was made of PBMCs. The receptors stem from a woman in her 50s in good health and CMV-seronegative. CDR3s include the opening cysteine and the closing phenylalanine or tryptophan. The order of the fields is V gene, clone size, J gene, D gene, CDR3 DNA, CDR3 protein. A D gene is named only where the DNA matches it firmly. Size is omitted from some rows. Given values are once, few, many or a class for expanded clones.

V gene: TRBV6-1; clone size: NA; J gene: TRBJ1-5; D gene: NA; CDR3 DNA: TGTGCCAGCAGTGACGGGATTACAGGGATCGGCAATCAGCCCCAGCATTTT; CDR3 protein: CASSDGITGIGNQPQHF
V gene: TRBV7-9; clone size: NA; J gene: TRBJ2-7; D gene: NA; CDR3 DNA: TGTGCCAGCAGCTTAATCGCGGGGAGAACCTACGAGCAGTACTTC; CDR3 protein: CASSLIAGRTYEQYF
V gene: TRBV28; clone size: NA; J gene: TRBJ1-1; D gene: NA; CDR3 DNA: TGTGCCAGCAGCCATACAGGGTGGACTGAAGCTTTCTTT; CDR3 protein: CASSHTGWTEAFF
V gene: TRBV5-6; clone size: NA; J gene: TRBJ1-2; D gene: TRBD1; CDR3 DNA: TGTGCCAGCAGCCCCGGACCGGGACAGGGGGCGGTCTATGGCTACACCTTC; CDR3 protein: CASSPGPGQGAVYGYTF
V gene: TRBV19; clone size: NA; J gene: TRBJ2-3; D gene: TRBD2; CDR3 DNA: TGTGCCAGTAGTGTCGGGACTAGCGGGAGAAGGACAGATACGCAGTATTTT; CDR3 protein: CASSVGTSGRRTDTQYF
V gene: TRBV5-1; clone size: NA; J gene: TRBJ1-6; D gene: NA; CDR3 DNA: TGCGCCAGCAGCCCGGGACATAATAATTCACCCCTCCACTTT; CDR3 protein: CASSPGHNNSPLHF
V gene: TRBV6-1; clone size: NA; J gene: TRBJ1-6; D gene: NA; CDR3 DNA: TGTGCCAGCAGGGAGGGGTATAATTCACCCCTCCACTTT; CDR3 protein: CASREGYNSPLHF
V gene: TRBV25-1; clone size: NA; J gene: TRBJ2-7; D gene: TRBD1; CDR3 DNA: TGTGCCAGCAGTGGGACAGGGAACGAGCAGTACTTC; CDR3 protein: CASSGTGNEQYF
V gene: TRBV10-2; clone size: NA; J gene: TRBJ2-7; D gene: NA; CDR3 DNA: TGCGCCAGCAGGACAAATTCCTACGAGCAGTACTTC; CDR3 protein: CASRTNSYEQYF
V gene: TRBV6-5; clone size: NA; J gene: TRBJ2-7; D gene: NA; CDR3 DNA: TGTGCCAGCAGTTACTCAGGGAGTGCCTACGAGCAGTACTTC; CDR3 protein: CASSYSGSAYEQYF
V gene: TRBV14; clone size: once; J gene: TRBJ1-6; D gene: TRBD1; CDR3 DNA: TGTGCCAGCAGCCGGTTCTTTACAGGGGCTAATTCACCCCTCCACTTT; CDR3 protein: CASSRFFTGANSPLHF
V gene: TRBV27; clone size: NA; J gene: TRBJ2-3; D gene: TRBD1; CDR3 DNA: TGTGCCAGCAGTGGACAGGGCCGCACAGATACGCAGTATTTT; CDR3 protein: CASSGQGRTDTQYF
V gene: TRBV9; clone size: NA; J gene: TRBJ1-4; D gene: TRBD1; CDR3 DNA: TGTGCCAGCAGCGTTGCCACAGGGGGGCGGGAAAAACTGTTTTTT; CDR3 protein: CASSVATGGREKLFF
V gene: TRBV21-1; clone size: NA; J gene: TRBJ2-3; D gene: NA; CDR3 DNA: TGTGCCAGCAGCGCCCGGGGGTTTGGAGATACGCAGTATTTT; CDR3 protein: CASSARGFGDTQYF
V gene: TRBV28; clone size: few; J gene: TRBJ2-1; D gene: TRBD2; CDR3 DNA: TGTGCCAGCAGTTCAGAGCGGGAGGGGGTCAATGAGCAGTTCTTC; CDR3 protein: CASSSEREGVNEQFF
V gene: TRBV2; clone size: NA; J gene: TRBJ2-3; D gene: NA; CDR3 DNA: TGTGCCAGCAGTGATTACAGGGTGACAGATACGCAGTATTTT; CDR3 protein: CASSDYRVTDTQYF
V gene: TRBV2; clone size: NA; J gene: TRBJ1-2; D gene: NA; CDR3 DNA: TGTGCCAGCAGTGACCCACAGGGAGGGGTCTATGGCTACACCTTC; CDR3 protein: CASSDPQGGVYGYTF
V gene: TRBV27; clone size: once; J gene: TRBJ2-3; D gene: NA; CDR3 DNA: TGTGCCAGCAGTCCGGGACTTAGCACAGATACGCAGTATTTT; CDR3 protein: CASSPGLSTDTQYF
V gene: TRBV5-8; clone size: few; J gene: TRBJ2-7; D gene: NA; CDR3 DNA: TGTGCCAGCAGCTTGGGATTCTGGACAGAGTCCTACGAGCAGTACTTC; CDR3 protein: CASSLGFWTESYEQYF
V gene: TRBV15; clone size: NA; J gene: TRBJ1-4; D gene: TRBD1; CDR3 DNA: TGTGCCACCAAGGGACAGGGGGGACGTAATGAAAAACTGTTTTTT; CDR3 protein: CATKGQGGRNEKLFF
V gene: TRBV9; clone size: NA; J gene: TRBJ1-5; D gene: TRBD1; CDR3 DNA: TGTGCCAGCAGCGGGGGAACCGGGACAGGGATGAATCAGCCCCAGCATTTT; CDR3 protein: CASSGGTGTGMNQPQHF
V gene: TRBV2; clone size: NA; J gene: TRBJ2-1; D gene: TRBD2; CDR3 DNA: TGTGCCAGCAGTGAAGGGCTAGCGGGGGGGCTGGAGCAGTTCTTC; CDR3 protein: CASSEGLAGGLEQFF
V gene: TRBV10-1; clone size: few; J gene: TRBJ2-7; D gene: TRBD2; CDR3 DNA: TGCGCCAGCAGTGAGGCCGGGAGGGAGCAGTACTTC; CDR3 protein: CASSEAGREQYF
V gene: TRBV7-9; clone size: NA; J gene: TRBJ2-7; D gene: NA; CDR3 DNA: TGTGCCAGCAGCTTAGACGGGACTCGCGAGCAGTACTTC; CDR3 protein: CASSLDGTREQYF
V gene: TRBV27; clone size: few; J gene: TRBJ2-2; D gene: TRBD2; CDR3 DNA: TGTGCCAGCAGTTTCAGGACTAGTGTCACCGGGGAGCTGTTTTTT; CDR3 protein: CASSFRTSVTGELFF
V gene: TRBV18; clone size: NA; J gene: TRBJ1-4; D gene: TRBD1; CDR3 DNA: TGTGCCAGCTCCCCCGGGACAGGGGACGAAAAACTGTTTTTT; CDR3 protein: CASSPGTGDEKLFF
V gene: TRBV6-6; clone size: NA; J gene: TRBJ1-4; D gene: NA; CDR3 DNA: TGTGCCAGCAGTCCGGCGGGGGGCCTCGGTGAAAAACTGTTTTTT; CDR3 protein: CASSPAGGLGEKLFF
V gene: TRBV19; clone size: NA; J gene: TRBJ2-1; D gene: TRBD2; CDR3 DNA: TGTGCCAGTAGTACAAAGGGACTAAGCGAGCAGTTCTTC; CDR3 protein: CASSTKGLSEQFF
V gene: TRBV4-2; clone size: NA; J gene: TRBJ1-2; D gene: NA; CDR3 DNA: TGTGCCAGCAGCCAAGACGCGACGGGGACTAACTATGGCTACACCTTC; CDR3 protein: CASSQDATGTNYGYTF
V gene: TRBV27; clone size: NA; J gene: TRBJ2-7; D gene: TRBD1; CDR3 DNA: TGTGCCAGCAGTCGACCGGGACAGGGGATCCACGAGCAGTACTTC; CDR3 protein: CASSRPGQGIHEQYF
V gene: TRBV19; clone size: NA; J gene: TRBJ1-5; D gene: TRBD1; CDR3 DNA: TGTGCCAGTAGGTCCGGGGCTGGGACAGTAGTTAATCAGCCCCAGCATTTT; CDR3 protein: CASRSGAGTVVNQPQHF
V gene: TRBV10-3; clone size: NA; J gene: TRBJ1-1; D gene: NA; CDR3 DNA: TGTGCCATCAGCCAGGGTTTAGGGATGAACACTGAAGCTTTCTTT; CDR3 protein: CAISQGLGMNTEAFF
V gene: TRBV5-1; clone size: few; J gene: TRBJ2-7; D gene: NA; CDR3 DNA: TGCGCCAGCAGCCGGAGGGGGGGTGAGTACGACGAGCAGTACTTC; CDR3 protein: CASSRRGGEYDEQYF
V gene: TRBV30; clone size: NA; J gene: TRBJ2-2; D gene: NA; CDR3 DNA: TGTGCCTGGATCCCGACAGCCGCGAACACCGGGGAGCTGTTTTTT; CDR3 protein: CAWIPTAANTGELFF
V gene: TRBV15; clone size: NA; J gene: TRBJ2-7; D gene: TRBD2; CDR3 DNA: TGTGCCACCAGCAGAGGCGGCGGGGGAGACGAGCAGTACTTC; CDR3 protein: CATSRGGGGDEQYF
V gene: TRBV5-4; clone size: NA; J gene: TRBJ2-6; D gene: NA; CDR3 DNA: TGTGCCAGCAGCTCTGACAGGCAGTCTGGGGCCAACGTCCTGACTTTC; CDR3 protein: CASSSDRQSGANVLTF
V gene: TRBV9; clone size: once; J gene: TRBJ2-1; D gene: TRBD2; CDR3 DNA: TGTGCCAGCAGCGCCGCGGGAGTCAACTACAATGAGCAGTTCTTC; CDR3 protein: CASSAAGVNYNEQFF
V gene: TRBV29-1; clone size: NA; J gene: TRBJ2-7; D gene: NA; CDR3 DNA: TGCAGCGTGCAAGACTACCGAAACTCCTACGAGCAGTACTTC; CDR3 protein: CSVQDYRNSYEQYF
V gene: TRBV1; clone size: NA; J gene: TRBJ1-2; D gene: NA; CDR3 DNA: TGCACCTTAGGGAGGGGGAACTATGGCTACACCTTC; CDR3 protein: CTLGRGNYGYTF